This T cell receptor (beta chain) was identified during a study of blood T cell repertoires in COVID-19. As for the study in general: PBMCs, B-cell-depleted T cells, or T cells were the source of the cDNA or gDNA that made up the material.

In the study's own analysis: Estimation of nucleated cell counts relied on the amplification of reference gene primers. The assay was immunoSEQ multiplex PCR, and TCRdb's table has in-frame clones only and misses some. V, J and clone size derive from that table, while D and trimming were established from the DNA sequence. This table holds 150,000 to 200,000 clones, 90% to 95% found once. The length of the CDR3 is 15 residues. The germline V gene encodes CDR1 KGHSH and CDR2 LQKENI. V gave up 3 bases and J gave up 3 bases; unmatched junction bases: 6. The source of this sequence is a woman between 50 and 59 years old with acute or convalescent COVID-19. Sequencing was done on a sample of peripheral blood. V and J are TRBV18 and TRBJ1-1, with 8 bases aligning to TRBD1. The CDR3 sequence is CASSPLTGADTEAFF. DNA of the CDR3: TGTGCCAGCTCACCCCTGACAGGGGCAGACACTGAAGCTTTCTTT.